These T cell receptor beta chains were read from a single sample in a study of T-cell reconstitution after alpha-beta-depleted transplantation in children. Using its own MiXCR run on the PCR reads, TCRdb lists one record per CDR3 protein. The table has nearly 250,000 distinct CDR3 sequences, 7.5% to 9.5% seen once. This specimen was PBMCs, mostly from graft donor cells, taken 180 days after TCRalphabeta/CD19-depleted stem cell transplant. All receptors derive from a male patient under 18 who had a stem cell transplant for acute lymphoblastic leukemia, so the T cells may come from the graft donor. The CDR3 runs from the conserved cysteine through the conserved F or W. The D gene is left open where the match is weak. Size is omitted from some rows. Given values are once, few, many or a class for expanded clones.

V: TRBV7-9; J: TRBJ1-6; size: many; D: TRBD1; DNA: TGTGCCAGCAGCTTTGACAGGGTTGGTAATTCACCCCTCCACTTT; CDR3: CASSFDRVGNSPLHF
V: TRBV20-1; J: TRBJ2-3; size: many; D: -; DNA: TGCAGTGCTAGTGGGTCACCAGATCATACGCAGTATTTT; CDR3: CSASGSPDHTQYF
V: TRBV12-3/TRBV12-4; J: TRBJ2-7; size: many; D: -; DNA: TGTGCCAGCAGTTTCTTCCAGGGTTCATACGAGCAGTACTTC; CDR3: CASSFFQGSYEQYF
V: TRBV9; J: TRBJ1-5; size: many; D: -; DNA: TGTGCCAGCAGCGTAGGTGGGCAGGGTAATCAGCCCCAGCATTTT; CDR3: CASSVGGQGNQPQHF
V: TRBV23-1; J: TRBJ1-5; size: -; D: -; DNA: TGCGCCAGGGGGTGGGGCAATCAGCCCCAGCATTTT; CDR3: CARGWGNQPQHF
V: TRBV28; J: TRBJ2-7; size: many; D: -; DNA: TGTGCCAGCATCTTGGACCGAAACGGCTACGAGCAGTACTTC; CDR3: CASILDRNGYEQYF
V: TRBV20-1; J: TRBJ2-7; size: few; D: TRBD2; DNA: TGCTGTGCTAGAGGAGCGGGGGGGCTCCCCCTCCTGCGCGAGCAGTACTTC; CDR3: CCARGAGGLPLLREQYF
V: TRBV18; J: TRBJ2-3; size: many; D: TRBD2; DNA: TGTGCCAGCTCACCTCGGTGGACTAGTACAGATACGCAGTATTTT; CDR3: CASSPRWTSTDTQYF
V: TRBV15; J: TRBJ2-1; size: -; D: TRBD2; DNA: TGTGCCACCAGCAGAGATCGGGTGGGACTAGCGGGAGATGAGCAGTTCTTC; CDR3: CATSRDRVGLAGDEQFF
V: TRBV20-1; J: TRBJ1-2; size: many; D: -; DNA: TGCAGTGCTGCCCAAGACTATGGCTACACCTTC; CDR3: CSAAQDYGYTF
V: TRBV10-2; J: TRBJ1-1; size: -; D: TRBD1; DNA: TGCGCCAGCACATTAGACAGGGGCGACACTGAAGCTTTCTTT; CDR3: CASTLDRGDTEAFF
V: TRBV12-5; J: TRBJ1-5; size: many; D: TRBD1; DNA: TGTGCTAGTGGCCTACAGGGGGCTTATCAGCCCCAGCATTTT; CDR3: CASGLQGAYQPQHF
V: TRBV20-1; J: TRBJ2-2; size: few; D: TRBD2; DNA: TGCAGTGCTCCAGAGGCGGGAGGGGCCCCCAACACCGGGGAGCTGTTTTTT; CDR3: CSAPEAGGAPNTGELFF
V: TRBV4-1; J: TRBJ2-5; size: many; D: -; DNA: TGCGCCAGCAGTTTACAGGGGGGGGGCAAAGGGGCCCAGTACTTC; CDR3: CASSLQGGGKGAQYF
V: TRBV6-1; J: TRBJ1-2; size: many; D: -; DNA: TGTGCCAGCAAAGCCGCCAGGACCTATGGCTACACCTTC; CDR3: CASKAARTYGYTF
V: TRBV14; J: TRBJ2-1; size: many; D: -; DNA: TGTGCCAGCAGCCACGATAGCGTAGTACAGTTCTTC; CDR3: CASSHDSVVQFF
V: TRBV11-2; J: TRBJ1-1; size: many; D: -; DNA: TGTGCCAGCAGCCGACAGTCCCTTGAAGCTTTCTTT; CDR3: CASSRQSLEAFF
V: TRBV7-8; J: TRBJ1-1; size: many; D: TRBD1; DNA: TGTGCCAGCAGCTCCCTCAGGGGGGCTGAAGCTTTCTTT; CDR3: CASSSLRGAEAFF
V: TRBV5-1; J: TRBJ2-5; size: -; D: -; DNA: TGCGCCAGCAGCTTGTTACAGGGGAGGCAAGAGACCCAGTACTTC; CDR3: CASSLLQGRQETQYF
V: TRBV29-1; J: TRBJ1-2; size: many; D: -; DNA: TGCAGCGCCAGGGAGGATGACTATGGCTACACCTTC; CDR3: CSAREDDYGYTF
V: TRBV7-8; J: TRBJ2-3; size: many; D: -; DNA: TGTGCCAGCAGCCCCGACAGCACTCCCGGTACGCAGTATTTT; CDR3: CASSPDSTPGTQYF
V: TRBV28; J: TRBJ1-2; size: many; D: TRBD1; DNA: TGTGCCAGCACCCCTCGGGACAGCTACTATGGCTACACCTTC; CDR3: CASTPRDSYYGYTF
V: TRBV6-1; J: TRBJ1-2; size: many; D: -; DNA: TGTGCCAGCAGCGGGGGACGACCACGCTCCATATATGGCTACACCTTC; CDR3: CASSGGRPRSIYGYTF
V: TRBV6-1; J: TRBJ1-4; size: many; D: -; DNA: TGTGCCAGCAGTGAAATGGAAGGCGTCCCAACTAATGAAAAACTGTTTTTT; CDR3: CASSEMEGVPTNEKLFF
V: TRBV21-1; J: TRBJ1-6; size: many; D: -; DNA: TGTGCCAGCAGCAAAGGCGGAGACTGGGTCTCCTATAATTCACCCCTCCACTTT; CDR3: CASSKGGDWVSYNSPLHF
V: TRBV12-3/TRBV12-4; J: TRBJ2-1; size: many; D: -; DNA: TGTGCCAGCAGTTTGAGAGGTGAGCAGTTCTTC; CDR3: CASSLRGEQFF
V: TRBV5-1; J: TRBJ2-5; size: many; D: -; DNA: TGCGCCAGCAGCTTGAAGAGGTTGACTGGGGTCCAAGAGACCCAGTACTTC; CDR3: CASSLKRLTGVQETQYF
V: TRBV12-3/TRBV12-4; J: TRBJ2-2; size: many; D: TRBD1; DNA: TGTGCCAGCAGTCCCCGCCAGGGGGCTAACACCGGGGAGCTGTTTTTT; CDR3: CASSPRQGANTGELFF
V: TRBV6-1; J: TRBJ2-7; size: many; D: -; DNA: TGTGCCAGCAATTCTTTTACCTACGAGCAGTACTTC; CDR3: CASNSFTYEQYF
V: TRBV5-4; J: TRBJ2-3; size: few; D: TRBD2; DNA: TGTGCCAGCAGCTCCGGGACTAACACAGATACGCAGTATTTT; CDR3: CASSSGTNTDTQYF
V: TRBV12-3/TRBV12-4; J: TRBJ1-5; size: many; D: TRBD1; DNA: TGTGCCAGCAGCACTCCGGGACAGGGGAATCAGCCCCAGCATTTT; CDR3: CASSTPGQGNQPQHF
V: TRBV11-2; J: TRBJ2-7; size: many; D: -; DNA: TGTGCCAGCAGCTTAGGCCGGAACTACGAGCAGTACTTC; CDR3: CASSLGRNYEQYF
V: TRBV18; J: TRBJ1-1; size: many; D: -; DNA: TGTGCCAGCTCACGACGCCTTAAGGACACTGAAGCTTTCTTT; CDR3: CASSRRLKDTEAFF
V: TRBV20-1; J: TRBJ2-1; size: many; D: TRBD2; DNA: TGCAGTGCTAGGGGAAGCCGGGAGGGCTACAATGAGCAGTTCTTC; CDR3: CSARGSREGYNEQFF
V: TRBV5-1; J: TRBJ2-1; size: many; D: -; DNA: TGCGCCAGCAGCTTGACGTGGGGGGCAATGTACAATGAGCAGTTCTTC; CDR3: CASSLTWGAMYNEQFF
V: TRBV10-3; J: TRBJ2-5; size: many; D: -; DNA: TGTGCCATCAGCCGACAGGTCCAAGAGACCCAGTACTTC; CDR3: CAISRQVQETQYF